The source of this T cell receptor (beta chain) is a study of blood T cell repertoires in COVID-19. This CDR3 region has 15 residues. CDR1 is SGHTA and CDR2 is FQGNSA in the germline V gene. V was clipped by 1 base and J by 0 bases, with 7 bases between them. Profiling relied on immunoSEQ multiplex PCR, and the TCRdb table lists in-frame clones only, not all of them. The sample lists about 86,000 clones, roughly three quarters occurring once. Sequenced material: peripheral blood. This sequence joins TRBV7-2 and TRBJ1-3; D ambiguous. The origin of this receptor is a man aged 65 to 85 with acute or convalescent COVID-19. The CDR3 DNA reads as TGTGCCAGCAGCTTAGGACATCTCTCTGGAAACACCATATATTTT. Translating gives CASSLGHLSGNTIYF.